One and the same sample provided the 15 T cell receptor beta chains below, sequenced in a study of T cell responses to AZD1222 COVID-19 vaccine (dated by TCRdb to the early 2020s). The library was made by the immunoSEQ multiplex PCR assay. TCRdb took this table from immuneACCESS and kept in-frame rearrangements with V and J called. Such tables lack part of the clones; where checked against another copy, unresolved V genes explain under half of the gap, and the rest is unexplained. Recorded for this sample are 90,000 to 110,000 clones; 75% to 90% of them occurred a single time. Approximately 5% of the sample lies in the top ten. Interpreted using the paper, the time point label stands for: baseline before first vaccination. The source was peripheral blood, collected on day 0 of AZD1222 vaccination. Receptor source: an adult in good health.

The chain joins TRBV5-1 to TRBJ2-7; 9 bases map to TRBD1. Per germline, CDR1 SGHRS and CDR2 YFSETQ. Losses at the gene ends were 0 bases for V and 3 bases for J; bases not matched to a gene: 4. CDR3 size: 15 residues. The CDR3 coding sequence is TGCGCCAGCAGCTTGGTGGGGACAGGGATCTACGAGCAGTACTTC. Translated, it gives CASSLVGTGIYEQYF.

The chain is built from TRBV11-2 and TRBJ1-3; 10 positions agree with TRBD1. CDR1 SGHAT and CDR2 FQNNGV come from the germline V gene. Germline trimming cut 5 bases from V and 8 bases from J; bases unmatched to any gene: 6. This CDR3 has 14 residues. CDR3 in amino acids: CASSPRQGAYTIYF. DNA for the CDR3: TGTGCCAGCAGCCCAAGACAGGGGGCATACACCATATATTTT.

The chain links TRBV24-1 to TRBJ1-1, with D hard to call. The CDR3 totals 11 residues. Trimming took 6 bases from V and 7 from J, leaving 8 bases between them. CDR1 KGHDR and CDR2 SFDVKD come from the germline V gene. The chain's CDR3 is CATSREGEAFF. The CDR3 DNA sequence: TGTGCCACCAGTAGAGAGGGTGAAGCTTTCTTT.

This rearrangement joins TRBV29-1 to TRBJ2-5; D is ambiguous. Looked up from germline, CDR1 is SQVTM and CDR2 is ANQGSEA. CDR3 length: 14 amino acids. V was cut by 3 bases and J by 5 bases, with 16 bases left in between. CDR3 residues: CSVEGSALGETQYF. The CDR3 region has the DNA TGCAGCGTTGAGGGCTCGGCATTAGGGGAGACCCAGTACTTC.

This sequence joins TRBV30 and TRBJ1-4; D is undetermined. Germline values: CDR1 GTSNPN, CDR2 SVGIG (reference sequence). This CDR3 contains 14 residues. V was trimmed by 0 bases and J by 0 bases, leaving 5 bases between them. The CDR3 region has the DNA TGTGCCTGGAGTGTAACCGCAACTAATGAAAAACTGTTTTTT. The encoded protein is CAWSVTATNEKLFF.

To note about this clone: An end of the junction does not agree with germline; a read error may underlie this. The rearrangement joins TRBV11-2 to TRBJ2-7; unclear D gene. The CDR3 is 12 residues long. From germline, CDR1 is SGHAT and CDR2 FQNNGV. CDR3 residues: CASSLELGEQYF. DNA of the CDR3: TGTGCCAGCAGTTTAGAGCTTGGCGAGCAGTACTTC.

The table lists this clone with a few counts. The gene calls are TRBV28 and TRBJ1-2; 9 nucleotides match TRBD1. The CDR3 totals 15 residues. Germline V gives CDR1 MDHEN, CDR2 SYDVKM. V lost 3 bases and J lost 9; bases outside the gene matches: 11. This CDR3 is CASSFLSQGARSYTF. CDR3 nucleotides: TGTGCCAGCAGTTTCCTATCACAGGGGGCTAGGAGCTACACCTTC.

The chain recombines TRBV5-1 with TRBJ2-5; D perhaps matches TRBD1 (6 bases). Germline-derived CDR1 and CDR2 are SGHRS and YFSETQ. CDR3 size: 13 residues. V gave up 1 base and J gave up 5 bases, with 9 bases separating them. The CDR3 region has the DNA TGCGCCAGCAGCTTGTACAGGGAGGAGACCCAGTACTTC. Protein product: CASSLYREETQYF.

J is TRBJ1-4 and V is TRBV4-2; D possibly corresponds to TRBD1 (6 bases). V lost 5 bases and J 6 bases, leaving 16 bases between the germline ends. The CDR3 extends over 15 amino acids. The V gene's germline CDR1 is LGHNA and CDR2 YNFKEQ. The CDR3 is CASSAYRDKDEKLFF. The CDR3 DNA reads TGTGCCAGCAGCGCCTACCGGGACAAGGATGAAAAACTGTTTTTT.

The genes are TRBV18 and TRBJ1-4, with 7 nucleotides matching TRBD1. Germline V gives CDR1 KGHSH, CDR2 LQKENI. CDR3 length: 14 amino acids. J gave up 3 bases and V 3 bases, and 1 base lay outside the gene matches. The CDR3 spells CASSPQGANEKLFF. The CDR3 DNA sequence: TGTGCCAGCTCACCCCAGGGGGCTAATGAAAAACTGTTTTTT.

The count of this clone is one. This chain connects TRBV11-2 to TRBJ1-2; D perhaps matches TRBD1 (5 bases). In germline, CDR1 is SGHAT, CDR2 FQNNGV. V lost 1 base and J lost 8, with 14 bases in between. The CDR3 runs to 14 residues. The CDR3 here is CASSLGGTSAGYTF. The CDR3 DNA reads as TGTGCCAGCAGCTTAGGGGGGACGTCGGCGGGCTACACCTTC.

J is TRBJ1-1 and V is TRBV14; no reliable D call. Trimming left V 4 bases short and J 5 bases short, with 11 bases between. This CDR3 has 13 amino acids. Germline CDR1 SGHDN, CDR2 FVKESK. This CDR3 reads CASSPRLGTEAFF. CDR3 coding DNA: TGTGCCAGCAGCCCCCGATTGGGGACTGAAGCTTTCTTT.

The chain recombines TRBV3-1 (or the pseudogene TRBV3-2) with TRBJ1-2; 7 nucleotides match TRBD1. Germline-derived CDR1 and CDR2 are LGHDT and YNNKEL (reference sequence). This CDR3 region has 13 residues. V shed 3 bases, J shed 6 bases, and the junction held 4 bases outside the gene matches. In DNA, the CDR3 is TGTGCCAGCAGCCAGCCGGGGACAGATGGCTACACCTTC. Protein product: CASSQPGTDGYTF.

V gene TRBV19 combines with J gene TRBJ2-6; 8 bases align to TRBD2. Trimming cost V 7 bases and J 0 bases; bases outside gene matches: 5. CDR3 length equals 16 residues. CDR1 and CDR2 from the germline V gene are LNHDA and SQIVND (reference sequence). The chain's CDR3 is CASMAGGFSGANVLTF. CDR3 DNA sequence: TGTGCCAGTATGGCGGGAGGTTTCTCTGGGGCCAACGTCCTGACTTTC.

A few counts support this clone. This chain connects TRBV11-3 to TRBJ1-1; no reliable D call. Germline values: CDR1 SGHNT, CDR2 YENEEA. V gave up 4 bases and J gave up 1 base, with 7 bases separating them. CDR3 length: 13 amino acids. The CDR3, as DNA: TGTGCCAGCAGCTCCCCCGGGAACACTGAAGCTTTCTTT. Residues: CASSSPGNTEAFF.